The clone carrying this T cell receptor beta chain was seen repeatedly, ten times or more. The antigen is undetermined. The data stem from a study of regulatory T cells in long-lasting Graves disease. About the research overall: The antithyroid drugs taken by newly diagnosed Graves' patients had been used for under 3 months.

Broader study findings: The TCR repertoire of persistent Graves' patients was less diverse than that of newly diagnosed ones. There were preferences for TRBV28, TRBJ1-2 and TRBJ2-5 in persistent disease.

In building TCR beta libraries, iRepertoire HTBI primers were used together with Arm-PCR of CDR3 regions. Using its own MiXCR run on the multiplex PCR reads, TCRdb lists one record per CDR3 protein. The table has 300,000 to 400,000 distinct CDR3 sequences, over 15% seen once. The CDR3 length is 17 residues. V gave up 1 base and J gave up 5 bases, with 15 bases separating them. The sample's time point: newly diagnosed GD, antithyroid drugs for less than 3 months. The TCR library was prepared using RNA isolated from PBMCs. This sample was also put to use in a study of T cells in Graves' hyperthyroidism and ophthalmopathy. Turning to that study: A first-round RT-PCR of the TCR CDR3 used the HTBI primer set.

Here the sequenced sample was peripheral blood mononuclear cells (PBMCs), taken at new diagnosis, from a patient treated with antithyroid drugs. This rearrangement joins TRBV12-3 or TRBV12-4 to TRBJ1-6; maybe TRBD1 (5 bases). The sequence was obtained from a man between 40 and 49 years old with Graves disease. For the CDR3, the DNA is TGTGCCAGCAGTTTAGGGGGGAATATCGGAAATAATTCACCCCTCCACTTT. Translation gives CASSLGGNIGNNSPLHF.